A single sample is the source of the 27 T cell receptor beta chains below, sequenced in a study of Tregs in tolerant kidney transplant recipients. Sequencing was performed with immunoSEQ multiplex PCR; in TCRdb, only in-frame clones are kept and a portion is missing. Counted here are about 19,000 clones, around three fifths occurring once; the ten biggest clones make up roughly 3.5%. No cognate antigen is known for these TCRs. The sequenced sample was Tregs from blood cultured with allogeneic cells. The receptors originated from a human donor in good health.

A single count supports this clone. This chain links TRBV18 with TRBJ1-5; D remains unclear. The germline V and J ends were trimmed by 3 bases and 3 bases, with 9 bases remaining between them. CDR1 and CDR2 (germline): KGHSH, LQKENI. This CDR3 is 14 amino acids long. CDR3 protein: CASSPETFNQPQHF. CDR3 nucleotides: TGTGCCAGCTCACCGGAAACCTTCAATCAGCCCCAGCATTTT.

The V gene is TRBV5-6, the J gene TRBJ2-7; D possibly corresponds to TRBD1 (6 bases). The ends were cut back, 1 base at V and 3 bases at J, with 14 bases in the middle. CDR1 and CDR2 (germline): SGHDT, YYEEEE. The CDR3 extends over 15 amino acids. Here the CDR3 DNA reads TGTGCCAGCAGCTTGATGTGGACAGTAAACTACGAGCAGTACTTC. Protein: CASSLMWTVNYEQYF.

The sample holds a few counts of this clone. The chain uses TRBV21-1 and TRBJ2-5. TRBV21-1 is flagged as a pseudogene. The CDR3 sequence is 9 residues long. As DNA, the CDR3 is TGTGCCAGCAGCAGGACCCAGTACTTC. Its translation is CASSRTQYF.

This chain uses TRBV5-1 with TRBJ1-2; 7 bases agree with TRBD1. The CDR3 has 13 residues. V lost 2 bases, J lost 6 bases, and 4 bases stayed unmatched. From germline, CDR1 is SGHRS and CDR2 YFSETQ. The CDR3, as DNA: TGCGCCAGCAGCTTACAGGGGACAGATGGCTACACCTTC. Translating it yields CASSLQGTDGYTF.

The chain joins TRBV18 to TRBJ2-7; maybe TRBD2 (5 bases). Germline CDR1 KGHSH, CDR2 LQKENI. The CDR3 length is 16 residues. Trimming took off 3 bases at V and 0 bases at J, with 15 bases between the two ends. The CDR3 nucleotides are TGTGCCAGCTCACCTCGCTCGGCTAGCCTCTCCTACGAGCAGTACTTC. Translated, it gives CASSPRSASLSYEQYF.

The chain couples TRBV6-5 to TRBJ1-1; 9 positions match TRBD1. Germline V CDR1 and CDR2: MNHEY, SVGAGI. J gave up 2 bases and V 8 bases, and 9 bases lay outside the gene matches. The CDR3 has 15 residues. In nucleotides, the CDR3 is TGTGCCAGCGGCAGACAGGGGGTATTCAACACTGAAGCTTTCTTT. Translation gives CASGRQGVFNTEAFF.

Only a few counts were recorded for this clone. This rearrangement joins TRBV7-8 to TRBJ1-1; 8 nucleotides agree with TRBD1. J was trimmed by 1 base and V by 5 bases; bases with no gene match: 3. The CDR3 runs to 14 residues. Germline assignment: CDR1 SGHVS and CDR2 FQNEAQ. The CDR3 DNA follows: TGTGCCAGCAGCCGGGGACAGGCGAACACTGAAGCTTTCTTT. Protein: CASSRGQANTEAFF.

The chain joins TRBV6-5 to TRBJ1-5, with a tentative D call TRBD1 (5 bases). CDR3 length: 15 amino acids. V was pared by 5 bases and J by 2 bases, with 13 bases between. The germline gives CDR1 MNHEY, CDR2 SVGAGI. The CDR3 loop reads CASSGSRGGNQPQHF. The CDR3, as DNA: TGTGCCAGCAGTGGCTCGAGGGGCGGCAATCAGCCCCAGCATTTT.

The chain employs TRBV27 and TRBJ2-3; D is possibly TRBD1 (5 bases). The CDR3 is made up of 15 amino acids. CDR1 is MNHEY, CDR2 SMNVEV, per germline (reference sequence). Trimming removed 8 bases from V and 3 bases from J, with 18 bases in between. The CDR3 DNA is TGTGCCAGCGCTCCTGTAGGGGCGCCGACAGATACGCAGTATTTT. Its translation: CASAPVGAPTDTQYF.

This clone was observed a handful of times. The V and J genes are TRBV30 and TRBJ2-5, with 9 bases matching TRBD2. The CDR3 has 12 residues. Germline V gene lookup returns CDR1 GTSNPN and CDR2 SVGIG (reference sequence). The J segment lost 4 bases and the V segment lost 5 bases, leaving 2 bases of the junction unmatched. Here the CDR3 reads CAWGTSRETQYF. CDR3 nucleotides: TGTGCCTGGGGGACTAGCCGAGAGACCCAGTACTTC.

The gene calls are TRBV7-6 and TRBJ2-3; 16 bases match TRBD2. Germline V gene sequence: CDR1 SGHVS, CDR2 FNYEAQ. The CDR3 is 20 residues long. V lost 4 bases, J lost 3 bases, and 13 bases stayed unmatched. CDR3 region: CASSSRPGTSGRGFTDTQYF. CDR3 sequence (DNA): TGTGCCAGCAGCTCGCGTCCCGGGACTAGCGGGAGGGGATTTACAGATACGCAGTATTTT.

CDR3 in DNA: TGTGCCAGCAGTGAAGGGCGGGGGGGCGAGGCCAAAAACATTCAGTACTTC. Residues: CASSEGRGGEAKNIQYF. The chain carries TRBV2 and TRBJ2-4, with 9 bases fitting TRBD2. The CDR3 is 17 amino acids. The germline V gene encodes CDR1 SNHLY and CDR2 FYNNEI. V was pared by 1 base and J by 1 base, with 5 bases of the junction left unmatched.

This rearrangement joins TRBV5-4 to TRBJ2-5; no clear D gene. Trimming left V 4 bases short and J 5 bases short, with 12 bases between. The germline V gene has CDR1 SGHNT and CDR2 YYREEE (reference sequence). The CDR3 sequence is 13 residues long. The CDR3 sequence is CASSVTGLETQYF. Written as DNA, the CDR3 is TGTGCCAGCAGCGTTACGGGTCTTGAGACCCAGTACTTC.

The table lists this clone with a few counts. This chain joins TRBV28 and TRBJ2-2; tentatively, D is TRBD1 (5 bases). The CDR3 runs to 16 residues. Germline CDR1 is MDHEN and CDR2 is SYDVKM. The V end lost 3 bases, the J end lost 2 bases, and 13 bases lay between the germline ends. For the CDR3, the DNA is TGTGCCAGCAGTTTGAGCCAGGGCGGCAACACCGGGGAGCTGTTTTTT. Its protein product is CASSLSQGGNTGELFF. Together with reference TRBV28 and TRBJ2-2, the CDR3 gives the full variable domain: DVKVTQSSRYLVKRTGEKVFLECVQDMDHENMFWYRQDPGLGLRLIYFSYDVKMKEKGDIPEGYSVSREKKERFSLILESASTNQTSMYLCASSLSQGGNTGELFFGEGSRLTVL.

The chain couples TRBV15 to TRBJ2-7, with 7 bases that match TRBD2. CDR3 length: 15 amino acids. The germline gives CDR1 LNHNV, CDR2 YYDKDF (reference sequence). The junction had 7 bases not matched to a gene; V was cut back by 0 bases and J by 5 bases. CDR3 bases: TGTGCCACCAGCAGAGATGGGCGGGAGTCCCACGAGCAGTACTTC. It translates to CATSRDGRESHEQYF.

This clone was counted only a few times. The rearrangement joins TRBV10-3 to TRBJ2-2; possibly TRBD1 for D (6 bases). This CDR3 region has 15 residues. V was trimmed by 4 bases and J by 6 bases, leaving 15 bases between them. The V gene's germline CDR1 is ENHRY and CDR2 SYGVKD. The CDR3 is CAISGSGEGAGELFF. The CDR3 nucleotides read TGTGCCATCAGTGGGTCAGGGGAAGGGGCCGGGGAGCTGTTTTTT.

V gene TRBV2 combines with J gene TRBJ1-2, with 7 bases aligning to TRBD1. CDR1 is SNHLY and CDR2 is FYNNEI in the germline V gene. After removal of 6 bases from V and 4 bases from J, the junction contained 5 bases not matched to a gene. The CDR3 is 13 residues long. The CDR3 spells CASSTTGIYGYTF. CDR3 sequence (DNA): TGTGCCAGCAGCACGACAGGGATCTATGGCTACACCTTC.

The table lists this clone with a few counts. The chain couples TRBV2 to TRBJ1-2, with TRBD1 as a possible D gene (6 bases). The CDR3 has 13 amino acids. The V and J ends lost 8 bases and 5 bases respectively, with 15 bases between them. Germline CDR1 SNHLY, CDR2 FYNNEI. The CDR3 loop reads CASGTFRPYGYTF. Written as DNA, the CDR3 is TGTGCCAGCGGGACATTTCGCCCTTATGGCTACACCTTC.

The CDR3 here is CASSLGLAGEYMDEQFF. The CDR3 DNA reads TGTGCCAGCAGTCTCGGACTAGCGGGAGAATACATGGATGAGCAGTTCTTC. The chain has TRBV27 and TRBJ2-1, with 13 bases that match TRBD2. The CDR3 totals 17 residues. Trimming took 5 bases from V and 8 from J; bases not matched to a gene: 12. In germline, CDR1 is MNHEY, CDR2 SMNVEV (reference sequence).

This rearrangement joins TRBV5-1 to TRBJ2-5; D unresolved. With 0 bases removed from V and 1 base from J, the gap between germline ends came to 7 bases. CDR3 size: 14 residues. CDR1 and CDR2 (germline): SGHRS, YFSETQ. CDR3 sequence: CASSLVGSQETQYF. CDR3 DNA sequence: TGCGCCAGCAGCTTGGTGGGCAGCCAAGAGACCCAGTACTTC.

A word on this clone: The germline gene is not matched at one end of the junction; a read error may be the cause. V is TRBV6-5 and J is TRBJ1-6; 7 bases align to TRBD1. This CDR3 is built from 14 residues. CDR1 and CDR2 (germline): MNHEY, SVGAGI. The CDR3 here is CASNYRGRGSPLHF. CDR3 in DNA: TGTGCCAGCAATTACAGGGGACGCGGTTCACCCCTCCACTTT.

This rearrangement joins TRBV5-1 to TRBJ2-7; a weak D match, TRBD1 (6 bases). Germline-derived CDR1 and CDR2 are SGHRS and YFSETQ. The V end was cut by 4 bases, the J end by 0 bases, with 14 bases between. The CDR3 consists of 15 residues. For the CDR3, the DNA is TGCGCCAGCAGCCCCGACAGGAAGTTCTCCTACGAGCAGTACTTC. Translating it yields CASSPDRKFSYEQYF.

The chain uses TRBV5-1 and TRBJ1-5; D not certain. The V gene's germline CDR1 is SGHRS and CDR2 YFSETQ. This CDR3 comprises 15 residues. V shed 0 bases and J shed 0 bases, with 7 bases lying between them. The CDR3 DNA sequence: TGCGCCAGCAGCTTGGGTGGTTATAGCAATCAGCCCCAGCATTTT. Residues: CASSLGGYSNQPQHF.

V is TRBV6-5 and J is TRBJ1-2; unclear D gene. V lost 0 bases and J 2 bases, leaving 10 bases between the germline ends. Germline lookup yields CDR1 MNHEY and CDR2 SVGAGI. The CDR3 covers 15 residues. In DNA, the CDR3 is TGTGCCAGCAGTTACTCGTTCCCGGGCAACTATGGCTACACCTTC. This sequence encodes CASSYSFPGNYGYTF.

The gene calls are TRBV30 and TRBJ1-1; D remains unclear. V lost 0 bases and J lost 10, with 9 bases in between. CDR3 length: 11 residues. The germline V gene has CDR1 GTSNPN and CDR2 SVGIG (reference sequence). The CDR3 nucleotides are TGTGCCTGGAGTGTATCCCGTGGAGCTTTCTTT. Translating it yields CAWSVSRGAFF.

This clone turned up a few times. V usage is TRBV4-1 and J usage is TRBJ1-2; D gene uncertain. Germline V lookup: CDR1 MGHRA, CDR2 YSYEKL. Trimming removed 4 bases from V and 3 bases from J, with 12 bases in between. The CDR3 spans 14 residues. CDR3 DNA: TGCGCCAGCAGCCCACCCGACGGGTACTATGGCTACACCTTC. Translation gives CASSPPDGYYGYTF.

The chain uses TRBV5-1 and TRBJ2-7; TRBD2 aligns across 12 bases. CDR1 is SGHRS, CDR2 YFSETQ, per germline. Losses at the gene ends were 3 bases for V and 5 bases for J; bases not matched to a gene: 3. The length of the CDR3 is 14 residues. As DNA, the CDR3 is TGCGCCAGCAGCTCGACTAGCGGGAGCCACGAGCAGTACTTC. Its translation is CASSSTSGSHEQYF.